The T cell receptor (beta chain) under discussion was sequenced for a study of T-cell reconstitution after alpha-beta-depleted transplantation in children. This clonotype was seen a few times. Antigen: not known. Whole-study results and caveats: Most T-cell counts and diversity one year after the transplant came from T cells that were newly produced.

Preparing the TCRbeta library involved the use of unique molecular identifiers. Via MiXCR, TCRdb re-called the PCR reads, giving one row per CDR3 protein. The sample lists hundreds of thousands of distinct CDR3 sequences, roughly 16% seen once, with about 41% in the top ten. The germline V gene has CDR1 DFQATT and CDR2 SNEGSKA (reference sequence). This CDR3 has 15 residues. The chain recombines TRBV20-1 with TRBJ2-1; D is perhaps TRBD2 (6 bases). The source of this sequence is a male patient aged 2 to 9 who had a stem cell transplant for acute lymphoblastic leukemia, so the T cells may come from the graft donor. This specimen consisted of PBMCs, mostly from graft donor cells, obtained 360 days after TCRalphabeta/CD19-depleted stem cell transplant. CDR3: CRSSAEGSPYNEQFF. The CDR3 DNA sequence: TGCAGAAGTTCAGCGGAGGGGTCCCCTTACAATGAGCAGTTCTTC.